This T cell receptor (beta chain) was identified in a study of beta chain features in type 1 diabetes. This clone has more than one count but fewer than ten. The antigen is not known. The study reverse transcribed the entire isolated RNA, so it sequenced expressed TCRB transcripts. The repertoire was sequenced with immunoSEQ multiplex PCR; TCRdb's copy has only in-frame clones and lacks some. The table has about 320,000 clones, 14% seen once. The study, taken as a whole, reports: Across all four CD4+ subsets, people with type 1 diabetes showed modestly shorter TCRB CDR3s. Within patients, naive, central memory and Treg TCRB repertoires seemed more similar than within healthy donors.

Sort purity for all populations was recorded as exceeding 98%. The CDR3 has 14 residues. The V and J ends lost 5 bases and 3 bases respectively, with 13 bases between them. Germline-derived CDR1 and CDR2 are SGHTA and FQGNSA. The genes are TRBV7-2 and TRBJ1-2, with a possible D match to TRBD1 (6 bases). The clonotype originates from a man aged 30 to 45 in good health. The sample comprised central memory CD4+ T cells from blood. CDR3 coding DNA: TGTGCCAGCAGCCCTACAGGGACGTACTATGGCTACACCTTC. Translated: CASSPTGTYYGYTF.